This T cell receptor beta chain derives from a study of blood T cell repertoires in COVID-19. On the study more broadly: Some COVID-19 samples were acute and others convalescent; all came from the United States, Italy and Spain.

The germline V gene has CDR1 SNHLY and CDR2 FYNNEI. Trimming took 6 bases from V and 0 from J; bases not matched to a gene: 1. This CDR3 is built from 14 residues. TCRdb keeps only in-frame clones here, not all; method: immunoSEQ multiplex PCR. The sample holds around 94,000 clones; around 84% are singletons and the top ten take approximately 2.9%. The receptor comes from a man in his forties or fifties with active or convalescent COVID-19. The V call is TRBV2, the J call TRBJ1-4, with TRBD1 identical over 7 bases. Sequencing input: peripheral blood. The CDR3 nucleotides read TGTGCCAGCAGAGGACAGGCAACTAATGAAAAACTGTTTTTT. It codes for CASRGQATNEKLFF.